Included here is one TCR beta chain sequence, with context. Antigen unknown. CDR3 size: 15 residues. V dropped 2 bases and J dropped 5 bases, with 15 bases sitting between them. Germline V gene sequence: CDR1 MDHEN, CDR2 SYDVKM. The data were obtained in a study of cytomegalovirus exposure and HLA in healthy donors. Study conclusions and caveats: Relative to equally common others, HLA-associated TCR beta chains showed greater clonal expansion in a later analysis.

Primers for the PCR totalled 60 Vbeta and 13 Jbeta. The table came from immunoSEQ multiplex PCR; TCRdb's copy has only in-frame clones and leaves some out. This table has 100,000 to 150,000 clones, roughly 80% appearing once. Sample: PBMCs. The V call is TRBV28, the J call TRBJ1-2, with a possible D match to TRBD1 (5 bases). The TCR comes from a woman in her thirties or forties in good health and CMV-seronegative. CDR3 loop: CASSLGRGASYGYTF. CDR3 bases: TGTGCCAGCAGTTTAGGGAGGGGCGCTTCGTATGGCTACACCTTC.